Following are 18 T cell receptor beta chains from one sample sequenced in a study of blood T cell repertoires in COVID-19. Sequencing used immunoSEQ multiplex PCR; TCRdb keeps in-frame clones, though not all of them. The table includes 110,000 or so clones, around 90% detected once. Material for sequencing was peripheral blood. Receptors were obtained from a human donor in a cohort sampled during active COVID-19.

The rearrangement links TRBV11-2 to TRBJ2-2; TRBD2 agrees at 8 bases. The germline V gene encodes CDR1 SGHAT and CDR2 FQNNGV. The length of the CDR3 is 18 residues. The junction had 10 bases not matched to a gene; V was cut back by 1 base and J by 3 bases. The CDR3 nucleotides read TGTGCCAGCAGCTTAGGGGTGGTGGCGGGGGGCTACACCGGGGAGCTGTTTTTT. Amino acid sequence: CASSLGVVAGGYTGELFF.

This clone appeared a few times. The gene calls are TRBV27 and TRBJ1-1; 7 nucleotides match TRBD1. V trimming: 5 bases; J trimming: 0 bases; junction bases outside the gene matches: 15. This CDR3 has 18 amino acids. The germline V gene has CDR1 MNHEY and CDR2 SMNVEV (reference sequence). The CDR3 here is CASSQHRGSPPMNTEAFF. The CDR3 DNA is TGTGCCAGCAGTCAACACAGGGGATCACCTCCTATGAACACTGAAGCTTTCTTT.

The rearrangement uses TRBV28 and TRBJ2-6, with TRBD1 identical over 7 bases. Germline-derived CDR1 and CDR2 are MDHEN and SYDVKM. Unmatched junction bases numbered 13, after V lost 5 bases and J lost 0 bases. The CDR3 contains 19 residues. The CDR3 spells CASSPPPGQPYSGANVLTF. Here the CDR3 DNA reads TGTGCCAGCAGTCCCCCCCCGGGACAGCCCTACTCTGGGGCCAACGTCCTGACTTTC. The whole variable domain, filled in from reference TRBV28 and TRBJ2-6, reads DVKVTQSSRYLVKRTGEKVFLECVQDMDHENMFWYRQDPGLGLRLIYFSYDVKMKEKGDIPEGYSVSREKKERFSLILESASTNQTSMYLCASSPPPGQPYSGANVLTFGAGSRLTVL.

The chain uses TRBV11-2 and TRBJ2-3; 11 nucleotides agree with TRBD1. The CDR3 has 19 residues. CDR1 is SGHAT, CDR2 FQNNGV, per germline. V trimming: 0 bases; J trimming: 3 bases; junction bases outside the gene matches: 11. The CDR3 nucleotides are TGTGCCAGCAGCTTAGATCTAAAGTGGGGACAGGGGGTTACAGATACGCAGTATTTT. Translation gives CASSLDLKWGQGVTDTQYF. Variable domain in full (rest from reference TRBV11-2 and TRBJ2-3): EAGVAQSPRYKIIEKRQSVAFWCNPISGHATLYWYQQILGQGPKLLIQFQNNGVVDDSQLPKDRFSAERLKGVDSTLKIQPAKLEDSAVYLCASSLDLKWGQGVTDTQYFGPGTRLTVL.

In DNA, the CDR3 is TGTGCCAGCAGCTCCCAACCGGGACAGGGTAATTCTGGAAACACCATATATTTT. Encoded protein: CASSSQPGQGNSGNTIYF. V usage is TRBV7-9 and J usage is TRBJ1-3, with 9 nucleotides matching TRBD1. V shed 4 bases and J 1 base; nucleotides not matched to a gene: 11. From germline, CDR1 is SEHNR and CDR2 FQNEAQ (reference sequence). This CDR3 has 18 residues.

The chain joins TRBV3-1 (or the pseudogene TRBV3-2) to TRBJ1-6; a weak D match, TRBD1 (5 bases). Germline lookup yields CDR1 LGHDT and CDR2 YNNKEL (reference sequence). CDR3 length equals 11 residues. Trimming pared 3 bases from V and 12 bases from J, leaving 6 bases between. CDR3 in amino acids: CASSQGQPLHF. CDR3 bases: TGTGCCAGCAGCCAGGGGCAACCCCTCCACTTT.

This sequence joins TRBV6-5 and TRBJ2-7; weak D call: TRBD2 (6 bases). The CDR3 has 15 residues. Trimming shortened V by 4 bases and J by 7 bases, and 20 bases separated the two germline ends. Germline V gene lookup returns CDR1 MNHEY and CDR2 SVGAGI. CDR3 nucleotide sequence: TGTGCCAGCAGTTCTTCCGGGACTCGGGCGCGAGAGCAGTACTTC. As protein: CASSSSGTRAREQYF.

This chain's CDR3 is CSGGEALDTEAFF. The CDR3, as DNA: TGCAGCGGGGGGGAGGCCCTCGACACTGAAGCTTTCTTT. V is TRBV29-1 and J is TRBJ1-1, with a weak D call TRBD1 (5 bases). V was cut by 7 bases and J by 3 bases, with 15 bases left in between. The CDR3 extends over 13 amino acids. Germline V lookup: CDR1 SQVTM, CDR2 ANQGSEA.

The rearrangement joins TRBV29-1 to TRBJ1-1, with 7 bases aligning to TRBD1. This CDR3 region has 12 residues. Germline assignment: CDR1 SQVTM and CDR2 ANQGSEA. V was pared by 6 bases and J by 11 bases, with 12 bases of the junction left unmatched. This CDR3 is CSVAAGTESAFF. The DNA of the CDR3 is TGCAGCGTCGCCGCCGGGACAGAGTCGGCTTTCTTT. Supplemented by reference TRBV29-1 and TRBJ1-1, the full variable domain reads SAVISQKPSRDICQRGTSLTIQCQVDSQVTMMFWYRQQPGQSLTLIATANQGSEATYESGFVIDKFPISRPNLTFSTLTVSNMSPEDSSIYLCSVAAGTESAFFGQGTRLTVV.

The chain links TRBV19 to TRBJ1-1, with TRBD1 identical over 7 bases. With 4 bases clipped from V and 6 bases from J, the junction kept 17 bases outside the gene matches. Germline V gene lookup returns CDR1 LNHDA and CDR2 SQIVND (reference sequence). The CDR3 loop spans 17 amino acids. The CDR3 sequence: CASSTRSNRGKEAEAFF. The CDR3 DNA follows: TGTGCCAGTAGTACGAGATCTAACAGGGGAAAAGAGGCTGAAGCTTTCTTT.

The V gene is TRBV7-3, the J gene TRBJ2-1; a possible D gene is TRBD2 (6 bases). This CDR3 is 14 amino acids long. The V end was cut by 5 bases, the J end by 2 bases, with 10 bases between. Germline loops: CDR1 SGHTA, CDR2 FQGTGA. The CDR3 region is CASSTGLPYNEQFF. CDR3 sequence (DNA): TGTGCCAGCAGCACGGGACTGCCCTACAATGAGCAGTTCTTC.

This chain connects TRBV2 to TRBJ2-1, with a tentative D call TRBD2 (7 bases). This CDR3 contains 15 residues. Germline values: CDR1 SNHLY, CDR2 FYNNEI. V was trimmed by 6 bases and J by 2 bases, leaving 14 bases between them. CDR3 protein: CASSQRGGTYNEQFF. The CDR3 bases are TGTGCCAGCAGCCAAAGGGGGGGAACCTACAATGAGCAGTTCTTC.

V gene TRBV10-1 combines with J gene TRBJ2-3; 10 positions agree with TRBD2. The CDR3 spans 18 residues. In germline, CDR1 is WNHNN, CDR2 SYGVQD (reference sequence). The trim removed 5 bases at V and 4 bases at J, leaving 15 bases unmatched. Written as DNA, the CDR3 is TGCGCCAGCAGTTCCGATCGAGCTAGCGGGAGTGTAGCAGATACGCAGTATTTT. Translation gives CASSSDRASGSVADTQYF.

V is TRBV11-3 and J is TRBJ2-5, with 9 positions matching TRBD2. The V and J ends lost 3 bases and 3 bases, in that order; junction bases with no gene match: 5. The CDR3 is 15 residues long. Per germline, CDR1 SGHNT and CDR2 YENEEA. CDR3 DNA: TGTGCCAGCAGCTTGATGAGCGGGGGGAAAGAGACCCAGTACTTC. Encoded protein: CASSLMSGGKETQYF. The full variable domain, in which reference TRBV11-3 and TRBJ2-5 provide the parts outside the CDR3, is EAGVVQSPRYKIIEKKQPVAFWCNPISGHNTLYWYLQNLGQGPELLIRYENEEAVDDSQLPKDRFSAERLKGVDSTLKIQPAELGDSAVYLCASSLMSGGKETQYFGPGTRLLVL.

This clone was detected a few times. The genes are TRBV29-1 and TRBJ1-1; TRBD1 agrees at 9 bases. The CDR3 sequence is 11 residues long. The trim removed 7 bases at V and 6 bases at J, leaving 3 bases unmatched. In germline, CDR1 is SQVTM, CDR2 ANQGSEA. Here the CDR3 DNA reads TGCAGCGGGGGACAGGGCGCTGAAGCTTTCTTT. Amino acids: CSGGQGAEAFF.

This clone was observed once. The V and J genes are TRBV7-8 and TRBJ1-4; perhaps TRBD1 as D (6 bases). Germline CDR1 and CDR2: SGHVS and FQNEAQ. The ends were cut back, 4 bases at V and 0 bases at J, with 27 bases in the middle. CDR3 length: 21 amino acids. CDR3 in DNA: TGTGCCAGCAGCTCCCGGAGCAACAGGGCTAGGACCCTGACAACTAATGAAAAACTGTTTTTT. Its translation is CASSSRSNRARTLTTNEKLFF.

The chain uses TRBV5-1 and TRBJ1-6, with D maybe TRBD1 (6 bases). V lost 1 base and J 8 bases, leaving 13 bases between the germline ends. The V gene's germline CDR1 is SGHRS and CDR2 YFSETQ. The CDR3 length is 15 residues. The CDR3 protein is CASSLRQVVDSPLHF. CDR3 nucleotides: TGCGCCAGCAGCTTGCGACAGGTCGTCGATTCACCCCTCCACTTT.

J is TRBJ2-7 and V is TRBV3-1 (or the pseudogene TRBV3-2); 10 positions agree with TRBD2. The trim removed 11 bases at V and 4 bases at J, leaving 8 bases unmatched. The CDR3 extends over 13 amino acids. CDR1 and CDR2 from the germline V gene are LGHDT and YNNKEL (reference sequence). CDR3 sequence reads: CAVALAGAYEQYF. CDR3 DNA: TGTGCCGTGGCCCTAGCGGGAGCTTACGAGCAGTACTTC.